The clone carrying this TCR beta chain was recorded many times. Its specificity is unknown. This sample is drawn from a study of T cells in Graves' hyperthyroidism and ophthalmopathy. General study findings and limits: Model-based prediction identified ophthalmopathy a median 6.5 months prior to its onset.

Stable Graves' hyperthyroidism denoted no ophthalmopathy progression over 18 months. Together with thyroid ultrasound, orbital computed tomography, serum thyroxine and TRAb, clinical symptoms were used for diagnoses. TCR beta CDR3 regions were amplified from RNA. The HTBI set primed first-round TCR CDR3 RT-PCR. TCRdb reanalysed the multiplex PCR reads using MiXCR and keeps one entry per CDR3 protein. Seen here are about 590,000 distinct CDR3 sequences, less than 20% observed once, and the top ten hold 7.3%. CDR3 length: 16 amino acids. Trimming at V came to 8 bases and at J to 8 bases, leaving 14 bases not matched to a gene. Per germline, CDR1 LNHDA and CDR2 SQIVND (reference sequence).

Material: blood. This TCR was recovered from a woman aged 30 to 39 with Graves' hyperthyroidism. The chain links TRBV19 to TRBJ2-1; 11 positions agree with TRBD2. The DNA of the CDR3 is TGTGCCAGTCAGGCCCGTTTAGCGGGAGGGCCTTATGAGCAGTTCTTC. It encodes CASQARLAGGPYEQFF.